These 8 T cell receptor beta chains came from one sample sequenced in a study of CD4 T cells in relation to SARS-CoV-2 and coronaviruses. Profiling relied on immunoSEQ multiplex PCR, and the TCRdb table lists in-frame clones only, not all of them. The sample records about 38,000 clones, around 74% being singletons. Antigen specificity for these receptors is unknown. The source material was memory CD4+ T cells from PBMCs, cultured in vitro. The receptors were sampled from an adult with COVID-19.

This clone was seen more than once but under ten times. The chain couples TRBV3-1 (or the pseudogene TRBV3-2) to TRBJ1-2, with D perhaps TRBD1 (5 bases). This CDR3 is built from 15 residues. Trimming cost V 6 bases and J 5 bases, with 19 bases left between them. Germline loops: CDR1 LGHDT, CDR2 YNNKEL (reference sequence). This chain's CDR3 is CASSPIGAAGYGYTF. DNA of the CDR3: TGTGCCAGCAGTCCGATCGGGGCAGCTGGATATGGCTACACCTTC.

The chain is built from TRBV28 and TRBJ2-6, with D maybe TRBD2 (5 bases). The ends were cut back, 3 bases at V and 0 bases at J, with 9 bases in the middle. The CDR3 extends over 16 amino acids. CDR1 MDHEN and CDR2 SYDVKM come from the germline V gene. The CDR3 nucleotides read TGTGCCAGCAGTTTCGGCGGGCTCTCTGGGGCCAACGTCCTGACTTTC. This translates into CASSFGGLSGANVLTF.

J is TRBJ2-7 and V is TRBV12-3 or TRBV12-4, with D perhaps TRBD2 (5 bases). This CDR3 spans 13 amino acids. V lost 4 bases and J 3 bases, leaving 10 bases between the germline ends. The CDR3 sequence: CASSYGVGYEQYF. In nucleotides, the CDR3 is TGTGCCAGCAGTTACGGGGTGGGCTACGAGCAGTACTTC.

V usage is TRBV6-2 or TRBV6-3 and J usage is TRBJ2-1; the D gene could be TRBD1 or TRBD2 (5 bases each). Between the trimmed V and J ends, which lost 2 bases and 7 bases, there was a span of 18 bases. Looked up from germline, CDR1 is MNHEY and CDR2 is SVGEGT. CDR3 length: 16 residues. The CDR3 loop is CASSYGKNDWGNEQFF. The DNA of the CDR3 is TGTGCCAGCAGTTACGGAAAGAATGACTGGGGGAATGAGCAGTTCTTC.

This clone came up a few times. The chain uses TRBV28 and TRBJ1-2; D may be TRBD1 (5 bases). V was trimmed by 5 bases and J by 0 bases, leaving 10 bases between them. Germline CDR1 MDHEN, CDR2 SYDVKM. The CDR3 extends over 14 amino acids. Written as DNA, the CDR3 is TGTGCCAGCAGTCGCGGGGGGGCTAACTATGGCTACACCTTC. Protein: CASSRGGANYGYTF.

This clone was observed a few times. The rearrangement links TRBV7-9 to TRBJ1-4, with 9 positions matching TRBD1. This CDR3 region has 12 residues. Germline CDR1 SEHNR, CDR2 FQNEAQ (reference sequence). V dropped 3 bases and J dropped 10; count of bases not matched to a gene: 0. The CDR3 nucleotides are TGTGCCAGCAGCTTGGACAGGGGAAAACTGTTTTTT. It codes for CASSLDRGKLFF.

The chain joins TRBV7-9 to TRBJ2-3, with 8 nucleotides matching TRBD2. The length of the CDR3 is 15 residues. Trimming at V came to 6 bases and at J to 2 bases, leaving 7 bases not matched to a gene. Germline CDR1 reads SEHNR; CDR2 reads FQNEAQ (reference sequence). The CDR3 nucleotides are TGTGCCAGCAGACGGGGACTAGAGAACACAGATACGCAGTATTTT. The encoded protein is CASRRGLENTDTQYF.

This clone has just a few counts. The CDR3 region is CASSLGLAGIEQFF. The CDR3 DNA follows: TGTGCCAGCAGTTTAGGACTAGCGGGAATCGAGCAGTTCTTC. The gene calls are TRBV27 and TRBJ2-1; 12 bases agree with TRBD2. Trimming cost V 2 bases and J 10 bases; bases outside gene matches: 3. Per the germline V gene, CDR1 is MNHEY and CDR2 is SMNVEV (reference sequence). CDR3 length equals 14 residues.